This TCR beta chain emerged from a study of T cell responses to AZD1222 COVID-19 vaccine. Profiled with immunoSEQ multiplex PCR; TCRdb holds only in-frame clones, not every one. The sample has 100,000 to 150,000 clones; 80% to 90% are singletons. V lost 1 base, J lost 8 bases, and 10 bases lay in between. The CDR3 has 13 amino acids. Germline CDR1 reads SGDLS; CDR2 reads YYNGEE. This sequence was found in an adult in good health. This chain connects TRBV9 to TRBJ1-3; D is unclear. The input for sequencing was peripheral blood, taken on day 0 of AZD1222 vaccination. Here the CDR3 DNA reads TGTGCCAGCAGCGTAAGATTCCTGGACACCATATATTTT. It is translated as CASSVRFLDTIYF.